The sequence of this T cell receptor (beta chain) was determined in a study of Ad26.COV2.S vaccination and SARS-CoV-2 variants. At the level of the study: Intramuscular Ad26.COV2.S doses were given once or twice, 56 days apart.

Study-level findings and limits: Greater spike-specific TCR breadth was seen in vaccine recipients than in placebo recipients.

Germline V gene sequence: CDR1 SGDLS, CDR2 YYNGEE. The CDR3 consists of 15 residues. V lost 4 bases to trimming and J lost 5 bases, with 15 bases between them. Specified treatment: roughly 20 received Ad26.COV2.S at low or high dose, single or two shots; 5 received placebo; per-sample allocation not given. Material that was analyzed had been drawn on day 63 after the first vaccine or placebo injection. TCRdb's table, derived via immunoSEQ multiplex PCR, lists solely in-frame clones and lacks some. The sample shows around 300,000 clones, roughly 90% of them seen only once. This clone was counted between two and nine times. Its antigen is as yet unknown.

The chain links TRBV9 to TRBJ1-4; D uncertain. The sequence was collected from a person between 18 and 60 years old who received the Ad26.COV2.S COVID-19 vaccine or a placebo. Here the sequenced sample was peripheral blood, taken in a trial of Ad26.COV2.S vaccine versus placebo. This CDR3 reads CASSPPLSGNEKLFF. Here the CDR3 DNA reads TGTGCCAGCAGCCCGCCCTTATCAGGCAATGAAAAACTGTTTTTT.